The 2 T cell receptor beta chains given below trace back to one sample, sequenced in a study of blood T cell repertoires in COVID-19. Sequenced by immunoSEQ multiplex PCR; TCRdb stores in-frame clones only, minus some. This sample has 30,000 to 40,000 clones, with roughly 85% found just once. Sequencing input: peripheral blood. Source of these receptors: a human donor with acute or convalescent COVID-19. The donor label of this sample is uncertain.

The genes are TRBV9 and TRBJ1-1; 7 nucleotides align to TRBD1. V gave up 0 bases and J gave up 11 bases; unmatched junction bases: 7. Germline V gene lookup returns CDR1 SGDLS and CDR2 YYNGEE. The CDR3 totals 13 residues. CDR3 region: CASSVGPTGQAFF. The CDR3 nucleotides are TGTGCCAGCAGCGTAGGCCCGACAGGGCAGGCTTTCTTT.

V is TRBV28 and J is TRBJ1-2, with 9 bases that match TRBD1. Germline V gives CDR1 MDHEN, CDR2 SYDVKM. J lost 5 bases, V lost 6 bases, and 4 bases had no gene match. This CDR3 is 13 amino acids long. CDR3 bases: TGTGCCAGCAGACCGACAGGGGGTTATGGCTACACCTTC. It is translated as CASRPTGGYGYTF.